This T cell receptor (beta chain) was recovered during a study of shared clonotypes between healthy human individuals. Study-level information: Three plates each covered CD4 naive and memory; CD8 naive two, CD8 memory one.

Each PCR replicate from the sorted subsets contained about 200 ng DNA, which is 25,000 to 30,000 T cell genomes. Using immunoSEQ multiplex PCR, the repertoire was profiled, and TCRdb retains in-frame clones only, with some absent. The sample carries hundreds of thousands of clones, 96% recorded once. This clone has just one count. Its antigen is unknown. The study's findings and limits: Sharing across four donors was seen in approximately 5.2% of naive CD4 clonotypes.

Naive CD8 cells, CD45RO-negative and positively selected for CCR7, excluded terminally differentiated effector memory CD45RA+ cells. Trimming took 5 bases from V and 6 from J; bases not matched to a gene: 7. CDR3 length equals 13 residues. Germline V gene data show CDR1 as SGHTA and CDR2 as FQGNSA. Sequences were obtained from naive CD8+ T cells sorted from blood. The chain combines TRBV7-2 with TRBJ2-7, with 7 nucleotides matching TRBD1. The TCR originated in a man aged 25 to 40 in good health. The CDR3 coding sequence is TGTGCCAGCAGCGCAGGGACAGCTTTCGAGCAGTACTTC. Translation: CASSAGTAFEQYF.